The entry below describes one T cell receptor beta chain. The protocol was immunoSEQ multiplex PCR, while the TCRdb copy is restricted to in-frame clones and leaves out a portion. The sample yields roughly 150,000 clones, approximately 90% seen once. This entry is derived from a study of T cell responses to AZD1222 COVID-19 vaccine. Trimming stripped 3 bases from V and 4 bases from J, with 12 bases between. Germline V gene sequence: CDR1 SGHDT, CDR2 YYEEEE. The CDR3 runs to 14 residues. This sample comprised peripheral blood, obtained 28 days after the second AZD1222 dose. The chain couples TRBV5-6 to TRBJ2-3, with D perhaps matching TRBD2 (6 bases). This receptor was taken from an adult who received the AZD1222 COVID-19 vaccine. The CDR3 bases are TGTGCCAGCAGCTCGGGACTTTACGCAGATACGCAGTATTTT. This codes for CASSSGLYADTQYF.